The sequence of this TCR beta chain was determined in a study of cytomegalovirus exposure and HLA in healthy donors. Between the trimmed V and J ends, which lost 1 base and 3 bases, there was a span of 12 bases. Germline CDR1 ENHRY, CDR2 SYGVKD. The CDR3 loop spans 16 amino acids. Researchers ran the PCR with 60 Vbeta and 13 Jbeta primers. Sequencing used immunoSEQ multiplex PCR; TCRdb keeps in-frame clones, though not all of them. The sample carries 100,000 to 150,000 clones, 75% to 90% recorded once. Study-level results: Most TCR sequences proved rare, with some public TCRs found in many donors. Associated with HLA alleles at 0.05 false discovery rate in a later analysis were fewer than 20,000 TCR beta sequences.

This clone was observed a few times. Its target is unknown. Material for sequencing was PBMCs. The chain is built from TRBV10-3 and TRBJ2-2, with D possibly being TRBD1 (7 bases). The receptor's source is a man aged 35 to 55 in good health and CMV-seronegative. Here the CDR3 DNA reads TGTGCCATCAGTGAGTTGCGGGACAGTGACACCGGGGAGCTGTTTTTT. Translated, it gives CAISELRDSDTGELFF.